These T cell receptor beta chains were read from a single sample in a study of T-cell memory formation after mild COVID-19. TCRdb re-derived calls from the 5' RACE reads in MiXCR, one entry per CDR3 protein. The repertoire holds approximately 48,000 distinct CDR3 sequences, with around 7.2% as singletons. The source material was PBMCs or a T cell subset sorted from them (not recorded which). All receptors derive from a man aged 18-30 years who had mild COVID-19 (a few samples of this study predate the infection). Cell type and time point are not known. CDR3s include the opening cysteine and the closing phenylalanine or tryptophan. The order of the fields is D gene, J gene, clone size, V gene, CDR3 DNA, CDR3 protein. A D gene is named only where the DNA matches it firmly. Where a row states a size, it is once, few, many or the class of an expanded clone; other rows omit it.

D gene: .
J gene: TRBJ1-2
clone size: .
V gene: TRBV12-3/TRBV12-4
CDR3 DNA: TGTGCCAGCAGTACGTCCCAAAGGAACTATGGCTACACCTTC
CDR3 protein: CASSTSQRNYGYTF

D gene: .
J gene: TRBJ1-1
clone size: .
V gene: TRBV28
CDR3 DNA: TGTGCCAGCAGTCCCCCAAGGGGTCGGAACACTGAAGCTTTCTTT
CDR3 protein: CASSPPRGRNTEAFF

D gene: TRBD1
J gene: TRBJ1-1
clone size: few
V gene: TRBV12-3/TRBV12-4
CDR3 DNA: TGTGCCAGCAACCTACCTACAGGGGGCGGCACTGAAGCTTTCTTT
CDR3 protein: CASNLPTGGGTEAFF

D gene: .
J gene: TRBJ2-3
clone size: .
V gene: TRBV7-2
CDR3 DNA: TGTGCCAGTTCCCGGGAAGGGCGGTTAAGGTCAGATACGCAGTATTTT
CDR3 protein: CASSREGRLRSDTQYF

D gene: .
J gene: TRBJ2-7
clone size: few
V gene: TRBV7-2
CDR3 DNA: TGTGCCAGCAGCGCCTGGGGGGGCAGGGTCGAGCAGTACTTC
CDR3 protein: CASSAWGGRVEQYF

D gene: TRBD2
J gene: TRBJ2-3
clone size: few
V gene: TRBV5-1
CDR3 DNA: TGCGCCAGCAGCTTTCTAGCGGGGAGTAGCACAGATACGCAGTATTTT
CDR3 protein: CASSFLAGSSTDTQYF

D gene: .
J gene: TRBJ2-5
clone size: few
V gene: TRBV7-9
CDR3 DNA: TGTGCCAGCAGCCGCACAGGGCAACAAGAGACCCAGTACTTC
CDR3 protein: CASSRTGQQETQYF

D gene: .
J gene: TRBJ2-5
clone size: .
V gene: TRBV29-1
CDR3 DNA: TGCAGCGTTGAAGGATGGAGCCAAGAGACCCAGTACTTC
CDR3 protein: CSVEGWSQETQYF

D gene: .
J gene: TRBJ2-6
clone size: many
V gene: TRBV4-3
CDR3 DNA: TGCGCCAGCAGCCGTCAGGGTTCTGGGGCCAACGTCCTGACTTTC
CDR3 protein: CASSRQGSGANVLTF

D gene: .
J gene: TRBJ2-7
clone size: .
V gene: TRBV5-1
CDR3 DNA: TGCGCCAGCAGCTCCTTAAATACCTACGAGCAGTACTTC
CDR3 protein: CASSSLNTYEQYF

D gene: .
J gene: TRBJ2-2
clone size: few
V gene: TRBV28
CDR3 DNA: TGTGCCAGCATCCGACAGGACACCGGGGAGCTGTTTTTT
CDR3 protein: CASIRQDTGELFF

D gene: TRBD2
J gene: TRBJ2-3
clone size: .
V gene: TRBV7-2
CDR3 DNA: TGTGCCAGCAGCCCCGGCCGAGGTAGCGGGGGGGCAGATACGCAGTATTTT
CDR3 protein: CASSPGRGSGGADTQYF

D gene: .
J gene: TRBJ1-6
clone size: many
V gene: TRBV11-2
CDR3 DNA: TGTGCCAGCAGCTTAGACAGGGTTTTCTCACCCCTCCACTTT
CDR3 protein: CASSLDRVFSPLHF

D gene: TRBD1
J gene: TRBJ2-6
clone size: .
V gene: TRBV6-2/TRBV6-3
CDR3 DNA: TGTGCCAGCAGTTTCAGGGGGCAGACGGGGGCCAACGTCCTGACTTTC
CDR3 protein: CASSFRGQTGANVLTF

D gene: .
J gene: TRBJ1-2
clone size: few
V gene: TRBV7-9
CDR3 DNA: TGTGCCAGCAGCTTTGAGGACTATGGCTACACCTTC
CDR3 protein: CASSFEDYGYTF

D gene: .
J gene: TRBJ2-6
clone size: .
V gene: TRBV5-1
CDR3 DNA: TGCGCCAGCAATCCCAGCCGGGGGGCCAACGTCCTGACTTTC
CDR3 protein: CASNPSRGANVLTF

D gene: .
J gene: TRBJ2-2
clone size: few
V gene: TRBV3-1
CDR3 DNA: TGTGCCAGCAGCTCTCGACCCCCTGCAATGGGGGAGCTGTTTTTT
CDR3 protein: CASSSRPPAMGELFF

D gene: .
J gene: TRBJ1-1
clone size: few
V gene: TRBV18
CDR3 DNA: TGTGCCAGCTCACCACAATTAATCAGGGATGGATGGGCTGAAGCTTTCTTT
CDR3 protein: CASSPQLIRDGWAEAFF

D gene: .
J gene: TRBJ1-1
clone size: few
V gene: TRBV9
CDR3 DNA: TGTGCCAGCAGCGTAGGTGGATTGACTGAAGCTTTCTTT
CDR3 protein: CASSVGGLTEAFF

D gene: .
J gene: TRBJ2-3
clone size: .
V gene: TRBV4-3
CDR3 DNA: TGCGCCAGCAGCCAAGAACCCCAGGACACAGATACGCAGTATTTT
CDR3 protein: CASSQEPQDTDTQYF

D gene: TRBD1
J gene: TRBJ1-2
clone size: .
V gene: TRBV18
CDR3 DNA: TGTGCCAGCTCACCGACTGACAGGGATTATGGCTACACCTTC
CDR3 protein: CASSPTDRDYGYTF

D gene: TRBD1
J gene: TRBJ2-3
clone size: .
V gene: TRBV12-3/TRBV12-4
CDR3 DNA: TGTGCCAGCAGTTTCCCGACAGGGGCGAGTGATACGCAGTATTTT
CDR3 protein: CASSFPTGASDTQYF

D gene: TRBD1
J gene: TRBJ1-5
clone size: few
V gene: TRBV5-1
CDR3 DNA: TGCGCCAGCAGCATAAGTCCCGGGACAGGGAAAGGACAGCCCCAGCATTTT
CDR3 protein: CASSISPGTGKGQPQHF

D gene: .
J gene: TRBJ1-2
clone size: many
V gene: TRBV6-5
CDR3 DNA: TGTGCCAGCAGCAGTGACAGACAAAGCGGAGGCTACACCTTC
CDR3 protein: CASSSDRQSGGYTF

D gene: TRBD1
J gene: TRBJ2-1
clone size: few
V gene: TRBV5-1
CDR3 DNA: TGCGCCAGCAGCCATCCAGGGGGCAATGAGCAGTTCTTC
CDR3 protein: CASSHPGGNEQFF

D gene: TRBD2
J gene: TRBJ2-5
clone size: few
V gene: TRBV20-1
CDR3 DNA: TGCAGTGCTAGAAGCCCTAGCGGGGGGGCCGGGGAGACCCAGTACTTC
CDR3 protein: CSARSPSGGAGETQYF

D gene: .
J gene: TRBJ1-4
clone size: few
V gene: TRBV21-1
CDR3 DNA: TGTGCCAGCAGGATCTTGAATGAAAAACTGTTTTTT
CDR3 protein: CASRILNEKLFF

D gene: TRBD2
J gene: TRBJ2-3
clone size: few
V gene: TRBV2
CDR3 DNA: TGTGCCAGCGGGCAGGAGCGGGAAAGCACAGATACGCAGTATTTT
CDR3 protein: CASGQERESTDTQYF

D gene: TRBD1
J gene: TRBJ1-3
clone size: .
V gene: TRBV20-1
CDR3 DNA: TGCAGTGCTAGGTCCCAGGGGGACACCATATATTTT
CDR3 protein: CSARSQGDTIYF

D gene: .
J gene: TRBJ1-5
clone size: .
V gene: TRBV4-2
CDR3 DNA: TGTGCCAGCAGCCAAGCCATGGGGGTTAGTGGCAATCAGCCCCAGCATTTT
CDR3 protein: CASSQAMGVSGNQPQHF

D gene: .
J gene: TRBJ1-2
clone size: medium-sized
V gene: TRBV7-3
CDR3 DNA: TGTGCCAGCAGCTTTTCGCGAGAGAGTGGCTACACCTTC
CDR3 protein: CASSFSRESGYTF

D gene: .
J gene: TRBJ2-4
clone size: many
V gene: TRBV7-3
CDR3 DNA: TGTGCCAGCAGCTTGGGGCCCGGAAACATTCAGTACTTC
CDR3 protein: CASSLGPGNIQYF

D gene: .
J gene: TRBJ1-2
clone size: few
V gene: TRBV5-6
CDR3 DNA: TGTGCCAGCAGCTTGTACGGGGCTAACTATGGCTACACCTTC
CDR3 protein: CASSLYGANYGYTF

D gene: TRBD2
J gene: TRBJ2-3
clone size: .
V gene: TRBV11-2
CDR3 DNA: TGTGCCAGACAACCGAGCGGGGGTACCACAGATACGCAGTATTTT
CDR3 protein: CARQPSGGTTDTQYF

D gene: .
J gene: TRBJ1-1
clone size: few
V gene: TRBV4-3
CDR3 DNA: TGCGCCAGCAGCCAAGATCAGTGGGGCACTACTGAAGCTTTCTTT
CDR3 protein: CASSQDQWGTTEAFF

D gene: .
J gene: TRBJ2-1
clone size: many
V gene: TRBV7-9
CDR3 DNA: TGTGCCAGCAGCTTAGGATGGCAGGGGAGGGATGAGCAGTTCTTC
CDR3 protein: CASSLGWQGRDEQFF

D gene: .
J gene: TRBJ1-4
clone size: .
V gene: TRBV5-1
CDR3 DNA: TGCGCCAGCAGTAACACAGGGACAACTAATGAAAAACTGTTTTTT
CDR3 protein: CASSNTGTTNEKLFF

D gene: TRBD1
J gene: TRBJ2-2
clone size: .
V gene: TRBV6-6
CDR3 DNA: TGTGCCAGCAGGTCCGGGACAGTGAACACCGGGGAGCTGTTTTTT
CDR3 protein: CASRSGTVNTGELFF

D gene: .
J gene: TRBJ2-7
clone size: .
V gene: TRBV5-5
CDR3 DNA: TGTGCCAGCAGCGTGACAGGTGGGAGATCCTACGAGCAGTACTTC
CDR3 protein: CASSVTGGRSYEQYF

D gene: .
J gene: TRBJ1-4
clone size: .
V gene: TRBV6-5
CDR3 DNA: TGTGCCAGCAGTCGACAGGACGCAACTAATGAAAAACTGTTTTTT
CDR3 protein: CASSRQDATNEKLFF

D gene: .
J gene: TRBJ1-1
clone size: .
V gene: TRBV4-2
CDR3 DNA: TGTGCCAGCAGCCAAGATGCGCAGGGGCAGGTGCGGACTGAAGCTTTCTTT
CDR3 protein: CASSQDAQGQVRTEAFF

D gene: TRBD2
J gene: TRBJ2-3
clone size: .
V gene: TRBV25-1
CDR3 DNA: TGTGCCAGCAGTCGGGGGACTAGCGCCCTCACAGATACGCAGTATTTT
CDR3 protein: CASSRGTSALTDTQYF

D gene: .
J gene: TRBJ2-5
clone size: few
V gene: TRBV5-1
CDR3 DNA: TGCGCCAGCAGCTTGGAGGTGTACAGACAAGAGACCCAGTACTTC
CDR3 protein: CASSLEVYRQETQYF

D gene: .
J gene: TRBJ2-6
clone size: many
V gene: TRBV7-9
CDR3 DNA: TGTGCCAGCAGCCCTATGTACTCTGGGGCCAACGTCCTGACTTTC
CDR3 protein: CASSPMYSGANVLTF

D gene: .
J gene: TRBJ2-2
clone size: .
V gene: TRBV5-6
CDR3 DNA: TGTGCCAGCAGCTGGGACGGACGTTCCACCGGGGAGCTGTTTTTT
CDR3 protein: CASSWDGRSTGELFF

D gene: TRBD2
J gene: TRBJ2-3
clone size: .
V gene: TRBV11-2
CDR3 DNA: TGTGCCAGCAGCCCGACACGGGGGGCAGATACGCAGTATTTT
CDR3 protein: CASSPTRGADTQYF

D gene: .
J gene: TRBJ2-1
clone size: few
V gene: TRBV5-5
CDR3 DNA: TGTGCCAGCAGCTTGGGGGGACGGCCCAATGAGCAGTTCTTC
CDR3 protein: CASSLGGRPNEQFF

D gene: TRBD1
J gene: TRBJ1-1
clone size: few
V gene: TRBV7-2
CDR3 DNA: TGTGCCAGCAGCTCACCTTGGACAGGGAGAACTGAAGCTTTCTTT
CDR3 protein: CASSSPWTGRTEAFF

D gene: .
J gene: TRBJ2-3
clone size: few
V gene: TRBV10-2
CDR3 DNA: TGCGCCAGCAGTGAGTTGTGGGGGGATCAGTATTTT
CDR3 protein: CASSELWGDQYF

D gene: TRBD2
J gene: TRBJ2-1
clone size: few
V gene: TRBV20-1
CDR3 DNA: TGCAGTCCCCCGATAGGACTAGCGGGGGGGAATGAGCAGTTCTTC
CDR3 protein: CSPPIGLAGGNEQFF

D gene: TRBD2
J gene: TRBJ2-5
clone size: .
V gene: TRBV6-6
CDR3 DNA: TGTGCCAGTGGACTAGCGGCCAGGGGGGAGACCCAGTACTTC
CDR3 protein: CASGLAARGETQYF

D gene: .
J gene: TRBJ2-5
clone size: .
V gene: TRBV28
CDR3 DNA: TGTGCCAGCAGCTCGTCCACAGGGCCCCAGTACTTC
CDR3 protein: CASSSSTGPQYF

D gene: .
J gene: TRBJ1-2
clone size: few
V gene: TRBV6-1
CDR3 DNA: TGTGCCAGCAGTGAAATATCGGGGGCGTGGGGCTACACCTTC
CDR3 protein: CASSEISGAWGYTF

D gene: .
J gene: TRBJ2-5
clone size: .
V gene: TRBV20-1
CDR3 DNA: TGCAGTGCTAAGTCCGGGGGGCAGGAGACCCAGTACTTC
CDR3 protein: CSAKSGGQETQYF